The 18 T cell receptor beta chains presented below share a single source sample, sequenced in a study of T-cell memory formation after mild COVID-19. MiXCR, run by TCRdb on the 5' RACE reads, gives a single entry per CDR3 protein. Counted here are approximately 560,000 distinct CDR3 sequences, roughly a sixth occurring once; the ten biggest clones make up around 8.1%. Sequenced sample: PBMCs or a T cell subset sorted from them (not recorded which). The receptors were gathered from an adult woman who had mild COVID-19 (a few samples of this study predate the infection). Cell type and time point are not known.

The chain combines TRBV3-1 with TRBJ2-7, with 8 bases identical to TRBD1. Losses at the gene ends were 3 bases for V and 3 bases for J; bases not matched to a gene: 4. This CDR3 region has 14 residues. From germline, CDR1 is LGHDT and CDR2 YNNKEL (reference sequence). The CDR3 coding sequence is TGTGCCAGCAGCCAGGCGACAGGGGACTACGAGCAGTACTTC. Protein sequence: CASSQATGDYEQYF.

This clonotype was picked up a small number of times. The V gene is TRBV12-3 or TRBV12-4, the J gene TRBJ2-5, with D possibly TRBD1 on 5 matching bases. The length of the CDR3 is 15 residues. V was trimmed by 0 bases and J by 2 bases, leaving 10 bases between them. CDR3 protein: CASSLARRVQETQYF. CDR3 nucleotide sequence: TGTGCCAGCAGTTTAGCGCGCAGGGTTCAAGAGACCCAGTACTTC.

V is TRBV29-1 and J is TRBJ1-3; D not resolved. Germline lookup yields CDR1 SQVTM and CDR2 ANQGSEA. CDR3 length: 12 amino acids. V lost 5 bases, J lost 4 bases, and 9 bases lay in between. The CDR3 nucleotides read TGCAGCGTTCCGGTAGGAGGAAACACCATATATTTT. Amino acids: CSVPVGGNTIYF.

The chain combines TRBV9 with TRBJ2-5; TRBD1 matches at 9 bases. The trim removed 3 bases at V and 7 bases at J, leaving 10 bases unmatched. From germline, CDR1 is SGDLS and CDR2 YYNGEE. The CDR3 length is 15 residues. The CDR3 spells CASSASGQGSVTQYF. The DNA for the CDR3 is TGTGCCAGCAGCGCATCGGGACAGGGAAGCGTGACCCAGTACTTC.

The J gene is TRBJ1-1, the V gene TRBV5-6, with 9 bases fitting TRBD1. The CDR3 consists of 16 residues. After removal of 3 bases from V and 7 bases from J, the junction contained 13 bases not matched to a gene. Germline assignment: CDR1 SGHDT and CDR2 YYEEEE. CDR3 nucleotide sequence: TGTGCCAGCAGCTATCAACAGGGGGCGGCGACCAGTGAAGCTTTCTTT. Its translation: CASSYQQGAATSEAFF.

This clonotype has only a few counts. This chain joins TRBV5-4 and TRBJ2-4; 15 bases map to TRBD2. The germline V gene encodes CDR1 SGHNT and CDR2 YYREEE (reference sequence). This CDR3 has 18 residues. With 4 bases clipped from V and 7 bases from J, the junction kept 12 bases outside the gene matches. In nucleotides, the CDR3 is TGTGCCAGCAGCCCCGGGGGACTAGCGGGAGGATTTGGGAACATTCAGTACTTC. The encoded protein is CASSPGGLAGGFGNIQYF.

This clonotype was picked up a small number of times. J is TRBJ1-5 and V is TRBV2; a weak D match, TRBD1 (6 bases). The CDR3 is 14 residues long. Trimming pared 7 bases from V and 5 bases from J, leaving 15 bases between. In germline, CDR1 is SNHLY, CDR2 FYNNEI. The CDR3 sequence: CASTPMSGDQPQHF. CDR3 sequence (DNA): TGTGCCAGCACCCCCATGTCAGGGGATCAGCCCCAGCATTTT.

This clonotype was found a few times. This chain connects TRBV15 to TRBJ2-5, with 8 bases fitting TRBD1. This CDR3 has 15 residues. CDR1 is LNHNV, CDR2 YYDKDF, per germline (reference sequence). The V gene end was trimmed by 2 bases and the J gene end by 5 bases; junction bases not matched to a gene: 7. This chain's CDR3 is CATSRQRTGLETQYF. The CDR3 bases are TGTGCCACCAGCAGACAAAGGACAGGGTTGGAGACCCAGTACTTC. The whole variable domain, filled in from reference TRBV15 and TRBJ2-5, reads DAMVIQNPRYQVTQFGKPVTLSCSQTLNHNVMYWYQQKSSQAPKLLFHYYDKDFNNEADTPDNFQSRRPNTSFCFLDIRSPGLGDTAMYLCATSRQRTGLETQYFGPGTRLLVL.

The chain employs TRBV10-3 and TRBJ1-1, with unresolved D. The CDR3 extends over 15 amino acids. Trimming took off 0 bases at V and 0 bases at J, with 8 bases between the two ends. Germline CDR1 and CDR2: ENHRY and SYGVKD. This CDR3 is CAISESPGLNTEAFF. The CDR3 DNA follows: TGTGCCATCAGTGAGTCGCCGGGATTGAACACTGAAGCTTTCTTT.

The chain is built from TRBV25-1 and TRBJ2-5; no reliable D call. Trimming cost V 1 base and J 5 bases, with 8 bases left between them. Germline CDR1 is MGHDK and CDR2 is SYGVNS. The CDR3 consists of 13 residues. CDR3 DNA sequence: TGTGCCAGCAGTGAATGGGGATACGAGACCCAGTACTTC. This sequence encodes CASSEWGYETQYF.

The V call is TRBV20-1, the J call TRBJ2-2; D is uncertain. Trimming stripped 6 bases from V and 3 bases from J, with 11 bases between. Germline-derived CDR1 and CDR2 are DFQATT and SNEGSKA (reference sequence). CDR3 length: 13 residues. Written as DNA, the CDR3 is TGCAGTGCCCAGAAGGTTGACACCGGGGAGCTGTTTTTT. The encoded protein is CSAQKVDTGELFF.

CDR3 protein: CATSGAAEAFF. Here the CDR3 DNA reads TGTGCCACCAGTGGGGCAGCGGAAGCTTTCTTT. The chain recombines TRBV24-1 with TRBJ1-1; D call uncertain. Trimming pared 5 bases from V and 8 bases from J, leaving 8 bases between. Per the germline V gene, CDR1 is KGHDR and CDR2 is SFDVKD. This CDR3 is built from 11 residues.

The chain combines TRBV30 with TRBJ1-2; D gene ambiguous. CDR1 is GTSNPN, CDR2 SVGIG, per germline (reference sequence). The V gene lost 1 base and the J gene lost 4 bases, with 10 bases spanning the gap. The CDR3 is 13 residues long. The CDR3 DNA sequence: TGTGCCTGGAGTGACGGGAGATTCTATGGCTACACCTTC. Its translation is CAWSDGRFYGYTF.

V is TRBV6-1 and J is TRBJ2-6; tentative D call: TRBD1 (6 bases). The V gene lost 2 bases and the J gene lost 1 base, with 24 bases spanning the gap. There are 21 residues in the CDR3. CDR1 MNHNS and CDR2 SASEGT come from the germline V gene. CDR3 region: CASSEYLVKQGKESGANVLTF. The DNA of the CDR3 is TGTGCCAGCAGTGAATATCTGGTAAAACAGGGAAAAGAATCTGGGGCCAACGTCCTGACTTTC.

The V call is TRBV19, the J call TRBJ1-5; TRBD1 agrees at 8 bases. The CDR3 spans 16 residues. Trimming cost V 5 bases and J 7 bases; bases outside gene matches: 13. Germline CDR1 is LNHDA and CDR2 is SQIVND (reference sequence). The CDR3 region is CASSPQATGVGQPQHF. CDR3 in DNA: TGTGCCAGTAGTCCTCAAGCGACAGGGGTTGGACAGCCCCAGCATTTT.

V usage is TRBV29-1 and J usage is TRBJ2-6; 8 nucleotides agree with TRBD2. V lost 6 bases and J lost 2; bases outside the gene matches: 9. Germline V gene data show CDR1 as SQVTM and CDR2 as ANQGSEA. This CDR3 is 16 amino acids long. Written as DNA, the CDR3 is TGCAGCGTGGGGTCGAGCGGGAGAGCTGGGGCCAACGTCCTGACTTTC. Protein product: CSVGSSGRAGANVLTF. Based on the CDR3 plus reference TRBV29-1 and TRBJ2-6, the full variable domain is SAVISQKPSRDICQRGTSLTIQCQVDSQVTMMFWYRQQPGQSLTLIATANQGSEATYESGFVIDKFPISRPNLTFSTLTVSNMSPEDSSIYLCSVGSSGRAGANVLTFGAGSRLTVL.

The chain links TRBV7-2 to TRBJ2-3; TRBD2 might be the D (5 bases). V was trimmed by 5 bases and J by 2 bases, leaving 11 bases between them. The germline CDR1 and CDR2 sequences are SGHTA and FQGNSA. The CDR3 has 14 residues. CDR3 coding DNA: TGTGCCAGCAGCCCTCGAGACTACACAGATACGCAGTATTTT. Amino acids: CASSPRDYTDTQYF. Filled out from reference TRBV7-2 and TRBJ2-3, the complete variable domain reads GAGVSQSPSNKVTEKGKDVELRCDPISGHTALYWYRQSLGQGLEFLIYFQGNSAPDKSGLPSDRFSAERTGGSVSTLTIQRTQQEDSAVYLCASSPRDYTDTQYFGPGTRLTVL.

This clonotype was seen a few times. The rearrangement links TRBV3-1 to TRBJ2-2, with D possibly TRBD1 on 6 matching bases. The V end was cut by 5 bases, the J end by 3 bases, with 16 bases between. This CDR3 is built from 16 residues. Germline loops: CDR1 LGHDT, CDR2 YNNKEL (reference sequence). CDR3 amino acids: CASSYRPPGDTGELFF. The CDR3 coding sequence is TGTGCCAGCAGCTACCGGCCCCCAGGGGACACCGGGGAGCTGTTTTTT.